This entry is about one TCR beta chain. As yet, its antigen is unknown. The use of genomic DNA as template underpinned the TCR beta VDJ and CDR3 profiling. Each CDR3 protein gets one entry after TCRdb re-called the reads with MiXCR. The sample has 150,000 to 200,000 distinct CDR3 sequences, about half seen once; the top ten hold about 2.9%. This CDR3 region has 11 residues. Germline CDR1 is SGDLS and CDR2 is YYNGEE. Trimming stripped 5 bases from V and 6 bases from J, with 8 bases between. The sample originates from a study of CD8+CD57+ T cells in acquired aplastic anemia. Whole-study findings and limits: The study identified roughly 29 CD8+ CDR3 sequences shared by patients and controls. Levels of CD8+ Simpson's diversity were not significantly distinct in patients versus controls.

This sequence joins TRBV9 and TRBJ1-1; D remains ambiguous. The sequence was collected from a human donor in good health. The specimen sequenced was sorted CD4+, CD8+, or CD8+CD57+ T cells (not recorded which) from PBMCs. Here the CDR3 DNA reads TGTGCCAGCAGTGGCGGAGCTGAAGCTTTCTTT. Translating gives CASSGGAEAFF.